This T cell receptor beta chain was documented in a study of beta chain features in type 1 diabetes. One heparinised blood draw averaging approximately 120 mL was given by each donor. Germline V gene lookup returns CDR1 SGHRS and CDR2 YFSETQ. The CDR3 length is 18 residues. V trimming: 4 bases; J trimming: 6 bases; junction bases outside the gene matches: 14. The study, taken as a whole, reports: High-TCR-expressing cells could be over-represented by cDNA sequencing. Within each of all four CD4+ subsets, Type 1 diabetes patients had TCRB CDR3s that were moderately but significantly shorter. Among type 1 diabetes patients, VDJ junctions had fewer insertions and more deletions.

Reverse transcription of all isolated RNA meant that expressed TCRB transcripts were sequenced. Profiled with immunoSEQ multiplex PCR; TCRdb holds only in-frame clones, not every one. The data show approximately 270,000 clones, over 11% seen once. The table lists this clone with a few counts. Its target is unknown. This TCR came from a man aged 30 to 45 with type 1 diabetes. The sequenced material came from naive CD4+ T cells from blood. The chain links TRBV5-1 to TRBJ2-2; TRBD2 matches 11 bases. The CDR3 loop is CASSLLNTLAGVAGELFF. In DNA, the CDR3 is TGCGCCAGCAGCCTCCTAAATACACTAGCGGGAGTGGCCGGGGAGCTGTTTTTT.